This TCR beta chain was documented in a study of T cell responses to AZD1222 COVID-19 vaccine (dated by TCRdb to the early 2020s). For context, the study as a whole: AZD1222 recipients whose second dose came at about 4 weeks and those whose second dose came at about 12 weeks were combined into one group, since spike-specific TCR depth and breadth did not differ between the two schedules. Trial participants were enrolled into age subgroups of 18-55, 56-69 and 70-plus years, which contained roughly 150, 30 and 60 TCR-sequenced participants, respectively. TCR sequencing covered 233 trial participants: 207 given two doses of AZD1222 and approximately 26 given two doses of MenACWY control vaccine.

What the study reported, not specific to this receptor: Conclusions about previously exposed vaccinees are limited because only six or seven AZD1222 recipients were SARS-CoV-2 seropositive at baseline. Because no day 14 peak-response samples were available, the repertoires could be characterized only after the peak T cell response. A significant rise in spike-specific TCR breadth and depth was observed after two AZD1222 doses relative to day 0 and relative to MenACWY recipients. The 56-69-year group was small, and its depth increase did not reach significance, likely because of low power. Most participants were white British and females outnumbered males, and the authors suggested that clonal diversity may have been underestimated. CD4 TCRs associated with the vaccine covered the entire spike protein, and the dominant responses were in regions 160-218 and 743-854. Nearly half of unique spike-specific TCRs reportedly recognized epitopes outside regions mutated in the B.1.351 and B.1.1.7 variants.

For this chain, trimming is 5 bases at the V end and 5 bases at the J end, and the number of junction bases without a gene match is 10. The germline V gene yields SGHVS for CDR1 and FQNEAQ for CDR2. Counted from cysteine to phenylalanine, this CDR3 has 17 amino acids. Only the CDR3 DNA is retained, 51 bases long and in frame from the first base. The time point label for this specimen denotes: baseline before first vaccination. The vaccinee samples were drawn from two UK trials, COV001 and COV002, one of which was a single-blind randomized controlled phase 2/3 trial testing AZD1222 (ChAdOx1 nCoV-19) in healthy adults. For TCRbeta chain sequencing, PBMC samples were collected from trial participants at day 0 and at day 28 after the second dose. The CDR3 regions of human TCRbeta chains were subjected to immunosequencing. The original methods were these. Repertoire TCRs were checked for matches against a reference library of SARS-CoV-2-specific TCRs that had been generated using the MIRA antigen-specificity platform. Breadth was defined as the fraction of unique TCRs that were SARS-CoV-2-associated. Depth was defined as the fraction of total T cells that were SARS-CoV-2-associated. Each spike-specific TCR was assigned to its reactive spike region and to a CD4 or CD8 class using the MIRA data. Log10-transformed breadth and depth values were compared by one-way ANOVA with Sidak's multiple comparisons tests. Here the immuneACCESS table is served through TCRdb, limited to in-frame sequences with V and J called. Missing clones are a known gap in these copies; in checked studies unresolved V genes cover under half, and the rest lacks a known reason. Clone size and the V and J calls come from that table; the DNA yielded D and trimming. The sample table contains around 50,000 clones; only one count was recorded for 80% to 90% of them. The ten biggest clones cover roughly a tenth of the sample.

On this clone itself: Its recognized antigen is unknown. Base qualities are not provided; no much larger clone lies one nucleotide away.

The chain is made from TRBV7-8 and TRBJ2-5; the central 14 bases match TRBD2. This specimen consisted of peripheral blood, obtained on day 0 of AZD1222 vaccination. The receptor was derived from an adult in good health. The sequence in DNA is TGTGCCAGCAGCCGAGCGACTAGCGGGAGGGCCGGGGAGACCCAGTACTTC. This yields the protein CASSRATSGRAGETQYF.